These T cell receptor beta chains were read from a single sample in a study of T cell changes during pregnancy in multiple sclerosis. Generated by immunoSEQ multiplex PCR, the TCRdb table keeps only in-frame clones and is missing some. The sample has under 40,000 clones, 85% to 95% seen once; the top ten hold 0.39%. Sample: CD4+ T cells from peripheral blood mononuclear cells, taken in the second trimester of pregnancy. The receptor set was obtained from a female donor with multiple sclerosis, enrolled in a pregnancy study. The CDR3 runs from the conserved cysteine through the conserved F or W. The D gene is left open where the match is weak. Only some rows state a clone size, as once, few, many or a class for expanded clones.

clone_size,j_call,d_call,v_call,cdr3_aa,cdr3_nt
.,TRBJ2-3,.,TRBV6-5,CASIRMRGSTDTQYF,TGTGCCAGCATACGAATGCGGGGTAGCACAGATACGCAGTATTTT
.,TRBJ1-2,TRBD1,TRBV7-9,CASGTGNGGYTF,TGTGCCAGTGGGACAGGGAACGGGGGCTACACCTTC
.,TRBJ1-1,.,TRBV7-9,CASSPVPNTEAFF,TGTGCCAGCAGCCCTGTTCCGAACACTGAAGCTTTCTTT
.,TRBJ2-7,.,TRBV21-1,CASSHRGFAAVNF,TGTGCCAGCAGCCATCGAGGCTTTGCTGCTGTAAACTTC
.,TRBJ2-5,TRBD2,TRBV15,CATSRQRGGTLQETQYF,TGTGCCACCAGTCGGCAGCGGGGGGGCACTCTCCAAGAGACCCAGTACTTC
few,TRBJ2-3,.,TRBV19,CASSIQDLFTDTQYF,TGTGCCAGTAGTATCCAGGATCTCTTCACAGATACGCAGTATTTT
.,TRBJ2-6,.,TRBV19,CASSRTAPSSGANVLTF,TGTGCCAGTAGTAGGACAGCACCATCCTCTGGGGCCAACGTCCTGACTTTC
.,TRBJ2-7,.,TRBV6-1,CASSPTGLKSYEQYF,TGTGCCAGCAGTCCTACGGGACTCAAATCCTACGAGCAGTACTTC
.,TRBJ2-2,.,TRBV18,CASSPPSGGNTGELFF,TGTGCCAGCTCACCACCGAGTGGCGGAAATACCGGGGAGCTGTTTTTT
.,TRBJ1-2,.,TRBV2,CASRAGANYGYTF,TGTGCCAGCAGGGCAGGGGCTAACTATGGCTACACCTTC
.,TRBJ2-1,.,TRBV7-2,CAIDEGDYNEQFF,TGTGCCATCGATGAGGGAGACTACAATGAGCAGTTCTTC
few,TRBJ1-2,.,TRBV5-6,CASTGTIDYGYTF,TGTGCCAGTACCGGGACAATAGACTATGGCTACACCTTC
.,TRBJ2-5,TRBD1,TRBV2,CASGTGNIMYQETQYF,TGTGCCAGCGGGACAGGGAATATCATGTACCAAGAGACCCAGTACTTC
once,TRBJ2-3,TRBD2,TRBV7-3,CASRDSGGTDTQYF,TGTGCCAGCAGAGATAGCGGGGGCACAGATACGCAGTATTTT
.,TRBJ1-2,.,TRBV28,CASRQGNYGYTF,TGTGCCAGCAGGCAGGGGAACTATGGCTACACCTTC
.,TRBJ2-7,.,TRBV6-5,CASSYSWGESYEQYF,TGTGCCAGCAGTTACTCATGGGGGGAAAGCTACGAGCAGTACTTC
.,TRBJ2-1,TRBD1,TRBV9,CASSGGQGAGMAYNEQFF,TGTGCCAGCAGCGGAGGACAGGGGGCAGGGATGGCCTACAATGAGCAGTTCTTC
.,TRBJ2-1,.,TRBV2,CASTDNYNEQFF,TGTGCCAGCACCGACAACTACAATGAGCAGTTCTTC
.,TRBJ1-3,.,TRBV7-9,CASSPTLSGNTIYF,TGTGCCAGCAGCCCGACTCTCTCTGGAAACACCATATATTTT
.,TRBJ1-5,.,TRBV2,CASSENSTPNQPQHF,TGTGCCAGCAGTGAAAACAGCACCCCCAATCAGCCCCAGCATTTT
.,TRBJ2-1,TRBD1,TRBV30,CAWRGETGLDSYNEQFF,TGTGCCTGGAGGGGGGAGACAGGGCTGGACTCCTACAATGAGCAGTTCTTC
.,TRBJ2-6,TRBD1,TRBV11-2,CASSPLGQDPAGANVLTF,TGTGCCAGCAGCCCCCTTGGACAGGACCCGGCCGGGGCCAACGTCCTGACTTTC